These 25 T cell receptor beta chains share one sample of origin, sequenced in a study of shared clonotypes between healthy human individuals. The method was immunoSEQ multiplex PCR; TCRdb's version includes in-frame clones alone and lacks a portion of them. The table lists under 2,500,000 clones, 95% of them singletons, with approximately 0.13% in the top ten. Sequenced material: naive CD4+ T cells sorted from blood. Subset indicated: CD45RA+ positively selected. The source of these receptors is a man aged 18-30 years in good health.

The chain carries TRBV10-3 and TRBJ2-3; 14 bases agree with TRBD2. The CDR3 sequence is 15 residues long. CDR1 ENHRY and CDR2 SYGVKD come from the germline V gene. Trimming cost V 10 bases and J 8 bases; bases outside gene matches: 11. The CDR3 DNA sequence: TGTGCCACCCTAGGGACTAGCGGGAGAGTGGGTACGCAGTATTTT. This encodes CATLGTSGRVGTQYF.

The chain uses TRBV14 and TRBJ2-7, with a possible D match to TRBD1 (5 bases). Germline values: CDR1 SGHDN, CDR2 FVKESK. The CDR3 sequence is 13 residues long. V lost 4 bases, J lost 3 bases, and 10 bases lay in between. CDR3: CASSLGVDYEQYF. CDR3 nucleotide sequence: TGTGCCAGCAGCCTAGGGGTCGACTACGAGCAGTACTTC. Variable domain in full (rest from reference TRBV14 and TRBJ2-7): EAGVTQFPSHSVIEKGQTVTLRCDPISGHDNLYWYRRVMGKEIKFLLHFVKESKQDESGMPNNRFLAERTGGTYSTLKVQPAELEDSGVYFCASSLGVDYEQYFGPGTRLTVT.

CDR3 sequence: CAWSVRTLLKNTEAFF. The CDR3 bases are TGTGCCTGGAGTGTACGTACGCTCCTCAAGAACACTGAAGCTTTCTTT. The rearrangement links TRBV30 to TRBJ1-1; D is ambiguous. Germline V gene lookup returns CDR1 GTSNPN and CDR2 SVGIG (reference sequence). The V and J ends lost 0 bases and 1 base respectively, with 15 bases between them. The CDR3 runs 16 residues.

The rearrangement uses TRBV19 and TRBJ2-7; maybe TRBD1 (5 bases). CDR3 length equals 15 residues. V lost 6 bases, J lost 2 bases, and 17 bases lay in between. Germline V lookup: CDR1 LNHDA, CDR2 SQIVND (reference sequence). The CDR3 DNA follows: TGTGCCAGTAGCCCACAGGTAACAATCGCCTACGAGCAGTACTTC. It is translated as CASSPQVTIAYEQYF. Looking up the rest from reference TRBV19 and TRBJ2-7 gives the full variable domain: DGGITQSPKYLFRKEGQNVTLSCEQNLNHDAMYWYRQDPGQGLRLIYYSQIVNDFQKGDIAEGYSVSREKKESFPLTVTSAQKNPTAFYLCASSPQVTIAYEQYFGPGTRLTVT.

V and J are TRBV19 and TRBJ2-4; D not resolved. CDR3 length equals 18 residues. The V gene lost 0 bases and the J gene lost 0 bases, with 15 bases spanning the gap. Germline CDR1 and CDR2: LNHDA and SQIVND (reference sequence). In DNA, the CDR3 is TGTGCCAGTAGTATAGATCCGCCAGGTACCTTAGCCAAAAACATTCAGTACTTC. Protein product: CASSIDPPGTLAKNIQYF.

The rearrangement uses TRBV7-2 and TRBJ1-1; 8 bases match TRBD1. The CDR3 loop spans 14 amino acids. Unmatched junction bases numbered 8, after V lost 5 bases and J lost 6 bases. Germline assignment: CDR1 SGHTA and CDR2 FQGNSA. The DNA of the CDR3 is TGTGCCAGCAGCCTTAGGGCAGGGGGCGCTGAAGCTTTCTTT. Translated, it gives CASSLRAGGAEAFF.

The CDR3 DNA reads as TGTGCCAGTAGTATGGTTACTAGCGGGAGGGTACGGCACAATGAGCAGTTCTTC. Protein product: CASSMVTSGRVRHNEQFF. This rearrangement joins TRBV19 to TRBJ2-1; TRBD2 aligns across 13 bases. CDR1 is LNHDA and CDR2 is SQIVND in the germline V gene (reference sequence). The junction had 10 bases not matched to a gene; V was cut back by 3 bases and J by 5 bases. This CDR3 has 18 residues. Full variable domain (outside the CDR3, taken from reference TRBV19 and TRBJ2-1): DGGITQSPKYLFRKEGQNVTLSCEQNLNHDAMYWYRQDPGQGLRLIYYSQIVNDFQKGDIAEGYSVSREKKESFPLTVTSAQKNPTAFYLCASSMVTSGRVRHNEQFFGPGTRLTVL.

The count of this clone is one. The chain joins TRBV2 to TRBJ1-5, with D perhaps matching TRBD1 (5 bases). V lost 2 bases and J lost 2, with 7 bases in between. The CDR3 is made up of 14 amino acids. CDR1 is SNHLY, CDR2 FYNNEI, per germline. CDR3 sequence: CASSEFRGNQPQHF. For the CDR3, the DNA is TGTGCCAGCAGTGAATTCAGGGGCAATCAGCCCCAGCATTTT. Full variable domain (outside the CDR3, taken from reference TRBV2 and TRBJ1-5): EPEVTQTPSHQVTQMGQEVILRCVPISNHLYFYWYRQILGQKVEFLVSFYNNEISEKSEIFDDQFSVERPDGSNFTLKIRSTKLEDSAMYFCASSEFRGNQPQHFGDGTRLSIL.

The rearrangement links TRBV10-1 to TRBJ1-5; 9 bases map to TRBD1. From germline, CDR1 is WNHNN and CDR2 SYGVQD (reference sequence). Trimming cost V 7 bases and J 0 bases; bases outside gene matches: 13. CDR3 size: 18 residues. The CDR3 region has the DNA TGCGCCAGCAACCGAAACCGGGACAGGGATTATAGCAATCAGCCCCAGCATTTT. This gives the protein CASNRNRDRDYSNQPQHF.

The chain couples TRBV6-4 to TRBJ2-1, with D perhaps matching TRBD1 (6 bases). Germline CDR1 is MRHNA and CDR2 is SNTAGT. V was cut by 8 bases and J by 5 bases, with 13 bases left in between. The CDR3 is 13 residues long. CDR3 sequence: CASDRDTNNEQFF. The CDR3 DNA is TGTGCCAGCGATCGGGACACCAACAATGAGCAGTTCTTC.

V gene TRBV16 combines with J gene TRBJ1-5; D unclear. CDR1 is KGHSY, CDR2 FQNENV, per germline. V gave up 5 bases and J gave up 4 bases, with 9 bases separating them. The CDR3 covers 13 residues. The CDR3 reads CASSNDWNQPQHF. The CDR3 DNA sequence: TGTGCCAGCAGCAACGATTGGAATCAGCCCCAGCATTTT.

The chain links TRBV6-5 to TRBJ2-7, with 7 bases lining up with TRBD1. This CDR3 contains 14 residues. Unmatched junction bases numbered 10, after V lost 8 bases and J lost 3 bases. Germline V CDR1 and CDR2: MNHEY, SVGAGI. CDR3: CASQIRDSVYEQYF. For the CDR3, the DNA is TGTGCCAGCCAGATCCGGGACAGTGTCTACGAGCAGTACTTC.

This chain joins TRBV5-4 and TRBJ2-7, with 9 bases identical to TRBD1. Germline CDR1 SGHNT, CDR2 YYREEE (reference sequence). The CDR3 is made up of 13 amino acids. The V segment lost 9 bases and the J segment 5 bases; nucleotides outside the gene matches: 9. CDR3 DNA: TGTGCCAACCCCCGGGACAGGGCTAACGAGCAGTACTTC. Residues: CANPRDRANEQYF.

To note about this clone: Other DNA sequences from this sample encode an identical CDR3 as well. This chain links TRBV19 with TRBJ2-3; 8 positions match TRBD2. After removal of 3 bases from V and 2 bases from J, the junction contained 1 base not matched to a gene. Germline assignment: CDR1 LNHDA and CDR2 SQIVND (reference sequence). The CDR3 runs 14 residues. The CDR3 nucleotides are TGTGCCAGTAGTATTAGCGGGACCACAGATACGCAGTATTTT. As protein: CASSISGTTDTQYF.

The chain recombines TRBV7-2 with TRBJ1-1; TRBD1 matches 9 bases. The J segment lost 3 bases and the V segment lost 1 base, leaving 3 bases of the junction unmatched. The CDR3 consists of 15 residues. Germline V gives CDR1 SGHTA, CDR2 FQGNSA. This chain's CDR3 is CASSLDRGPDTEAFF. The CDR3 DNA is TGTGCCAGCAGCTTAGACAGGGGGCCGGACACTGAAGCTTTCTTT.

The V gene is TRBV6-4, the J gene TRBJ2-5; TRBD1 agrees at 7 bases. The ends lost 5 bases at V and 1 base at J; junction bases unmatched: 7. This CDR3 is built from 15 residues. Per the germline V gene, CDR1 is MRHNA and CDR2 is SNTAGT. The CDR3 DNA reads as TGTGCCAGCAGTCCCTTAGACAGGGCCCAAGAGACCCAGTACTTC. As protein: CASSPLDRAQETQYF.

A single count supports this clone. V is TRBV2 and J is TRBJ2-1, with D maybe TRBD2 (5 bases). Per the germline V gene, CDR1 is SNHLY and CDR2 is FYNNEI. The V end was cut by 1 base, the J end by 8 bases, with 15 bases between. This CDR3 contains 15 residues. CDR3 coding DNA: TGTGCCAGCAGTGAAGAAACGGGATTGCCCCATGAGCAGTTCTTC. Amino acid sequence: CASSEETGLPHEQFF.

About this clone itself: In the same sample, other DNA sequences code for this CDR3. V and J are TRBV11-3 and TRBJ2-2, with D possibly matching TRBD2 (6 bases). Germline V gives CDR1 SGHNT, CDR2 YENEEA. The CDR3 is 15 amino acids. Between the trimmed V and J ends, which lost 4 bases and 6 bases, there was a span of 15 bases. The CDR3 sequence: CASSSTGTGPGELFF. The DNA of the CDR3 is TGTGCCAGCAGCTCTACCGGGACTGGGCCCGGGGAGCTGTTTTTT.

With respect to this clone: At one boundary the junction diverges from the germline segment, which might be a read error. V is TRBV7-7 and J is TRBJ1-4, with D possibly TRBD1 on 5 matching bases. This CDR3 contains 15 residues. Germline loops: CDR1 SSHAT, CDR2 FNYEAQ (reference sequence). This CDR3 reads CASSLGLRGNEKLFF. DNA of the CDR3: TGTGCTAGCAGCTTAGGTTTGAGGGGCAATGAAAAACTGTTTTTT.

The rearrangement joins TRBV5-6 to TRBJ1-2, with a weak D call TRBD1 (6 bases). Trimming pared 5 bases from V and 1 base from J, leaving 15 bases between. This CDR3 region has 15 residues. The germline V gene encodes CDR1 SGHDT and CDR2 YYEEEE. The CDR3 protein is CASRSVGRGNYGYTF. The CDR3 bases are TGTGCCAGCAGATCTGTAGGCAGGGGTAACTATGGCTACACCTTC.

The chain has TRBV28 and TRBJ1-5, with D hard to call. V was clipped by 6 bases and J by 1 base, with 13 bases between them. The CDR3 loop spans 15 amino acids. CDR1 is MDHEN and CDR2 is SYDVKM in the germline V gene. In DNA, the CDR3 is TGTGCCAGCAGCCCCGGAGGTTGGAGCAATCAGCCCCAGCATTTT. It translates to CASSPGGWSNQPQHF.

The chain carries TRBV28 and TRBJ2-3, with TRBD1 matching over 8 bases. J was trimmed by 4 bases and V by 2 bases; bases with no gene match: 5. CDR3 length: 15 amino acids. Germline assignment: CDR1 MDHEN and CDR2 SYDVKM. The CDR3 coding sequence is TGTGCCAGCAGTTTAAGGTCAGGGGGCGCAGATACGCAGTATTTT. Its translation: CASSLRSGGADTQYF.

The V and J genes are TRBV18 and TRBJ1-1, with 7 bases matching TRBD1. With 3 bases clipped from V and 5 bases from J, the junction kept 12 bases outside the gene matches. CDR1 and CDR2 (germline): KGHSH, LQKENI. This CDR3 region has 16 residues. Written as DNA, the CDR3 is TGTGCCAGCTCACCCTGGGGCCCAGGGGGGAATACTGAAGCTTTCTTT. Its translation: CASSPWGPGGNTEAFF.

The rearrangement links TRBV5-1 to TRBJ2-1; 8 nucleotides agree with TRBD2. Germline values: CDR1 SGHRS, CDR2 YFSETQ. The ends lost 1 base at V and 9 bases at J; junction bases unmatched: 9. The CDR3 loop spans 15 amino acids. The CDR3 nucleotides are TGCGCCAGCAGCTTGTCGCTAGCGGGCTCCGGTGAGCAGTTCTTC. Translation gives CASSLSLAGSGEQFF. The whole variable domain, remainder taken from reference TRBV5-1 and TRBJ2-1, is KAGVTQTPRYLIKTRGQQVTLSCSPISGHRSVSWYQQTPGQGLQFLFEYFSETQRNKGNFPGRFSGRQFSNSRSEMNVSTLELGDSALYLCASSLSLAGSGEQFFGPGTRLTVL.

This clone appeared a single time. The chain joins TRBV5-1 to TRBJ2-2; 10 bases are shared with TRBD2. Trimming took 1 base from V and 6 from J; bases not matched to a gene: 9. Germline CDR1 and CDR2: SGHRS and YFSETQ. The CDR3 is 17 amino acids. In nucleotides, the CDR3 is TGCGCCAGCAGCTTGCAGGCTAGCGGGAGTGATGCCGGGGAGCTGTTTTTT. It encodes CASSLQASGSDAGELFF. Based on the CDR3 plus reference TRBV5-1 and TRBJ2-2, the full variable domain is KAGVTQTPRYLIKTRGQQVTLSCSPISGHRSVSWYQQTPGQGLQFLFEYFSETQRNKGNFPGRFSGRQFSNSRSEMNVSTLELGDSALYLCASSLQASGSDAGELFFGEGSRLTVL.